Sequencing of this T cell receptor (beta chain) was carried out in a study of CD8 T cells in ankylosing spondylitis. Germline V lookup: CDR1 SGHRS, CDR2 YFSETQ. The CDR3 covers 17 residues. Study results and caveats: There was reportedly significant enrichment of clones that were disease-linked in matched ankylosing spondylitis synovial fluid.

Quantitative 5'-RACE with molecular barcodes generated TCR beta libraries. TCRdb reanalysed the 5' RACE reads using MiXCR and keeps one entry per CDR3 protein. Found here are a few hundred thousand distinct CDR3 sequences, 11% of them singletons; the top ten hold roughly 9.1%. Comment on this clonotype: No antigen is known for it. Its ends do not fully match the called genes, so a read error is possible.

Sample: blood, either unsorted or a sorted T cell fraction (not recorded which). The receptor comes from a female donor with ankylosing spondylitis or in good health (not recorded which). This rearrangement joins TRBV5-1 to TRBJ1-4, with TRBD1 as a possible D gene (5 bases). The CDR3 region has the DNA TGCGCCAGCAGATTGGGCCAGGTATCTGGGGCTAGTGAAAAACTGTTTTTT. It translates to CASRLGQVSGASEKLFF.